Described below is a single TCR beta chain sequence and its context. Its matching antigen is unknown. This specimen belongs to a study of cytomegalovirus exposure and HLA in healthy donors. The study's findings and limits: A missense variant in DCLRE1C was later tied to TCR beta V- and J-gene trimming. Sequencing likely generated an artifact that appeared as a cluster of highly shared sequence variants. Using the classifier, cytomegalovirus status was reportedly diagnosed with high specificity and sensitivity.

Germline V gives CDR1 SNHLY, CDR2 FYNNEI. V lost 2 bases and J lost 3, with 7 bases in between. This CDR3 is 13 amino acids long. Primers for the PCR totalled 60 Vbeta and 13 Jbeta. Repertoires were generated with immunoSEQ multiplex PCR, while TCRdb's copy carries only in-frame clones and drops some. Its table lists just under 80,000 clones. The sample taken for sequencing was PBMCs. The receptor comes from a man younger than 30 in good health and CMV-seropositive. The chain has TRBV2 and TRBJ2-5; maybe TRBD1 (5 bases). The CDR3 nucleotides read TGTGCCAGCAGTGAACAACAGGAAGAGACCCAGTACTTC. Its translation is CASSEQQEETQYF. Full variable domain (outside the CDR3, taken from reference TRBV2 and TRBJ2-5): EPEVTQTPSHQVTQMGQEVILRCVPISNHLYFYWYRQILGQKVEFLVSFYNNEISEKSEIFDDQFSVERPDGSNFTLKIRSTKLEDSAMYFCASSEQQEETQYFGPGTRLLVL.